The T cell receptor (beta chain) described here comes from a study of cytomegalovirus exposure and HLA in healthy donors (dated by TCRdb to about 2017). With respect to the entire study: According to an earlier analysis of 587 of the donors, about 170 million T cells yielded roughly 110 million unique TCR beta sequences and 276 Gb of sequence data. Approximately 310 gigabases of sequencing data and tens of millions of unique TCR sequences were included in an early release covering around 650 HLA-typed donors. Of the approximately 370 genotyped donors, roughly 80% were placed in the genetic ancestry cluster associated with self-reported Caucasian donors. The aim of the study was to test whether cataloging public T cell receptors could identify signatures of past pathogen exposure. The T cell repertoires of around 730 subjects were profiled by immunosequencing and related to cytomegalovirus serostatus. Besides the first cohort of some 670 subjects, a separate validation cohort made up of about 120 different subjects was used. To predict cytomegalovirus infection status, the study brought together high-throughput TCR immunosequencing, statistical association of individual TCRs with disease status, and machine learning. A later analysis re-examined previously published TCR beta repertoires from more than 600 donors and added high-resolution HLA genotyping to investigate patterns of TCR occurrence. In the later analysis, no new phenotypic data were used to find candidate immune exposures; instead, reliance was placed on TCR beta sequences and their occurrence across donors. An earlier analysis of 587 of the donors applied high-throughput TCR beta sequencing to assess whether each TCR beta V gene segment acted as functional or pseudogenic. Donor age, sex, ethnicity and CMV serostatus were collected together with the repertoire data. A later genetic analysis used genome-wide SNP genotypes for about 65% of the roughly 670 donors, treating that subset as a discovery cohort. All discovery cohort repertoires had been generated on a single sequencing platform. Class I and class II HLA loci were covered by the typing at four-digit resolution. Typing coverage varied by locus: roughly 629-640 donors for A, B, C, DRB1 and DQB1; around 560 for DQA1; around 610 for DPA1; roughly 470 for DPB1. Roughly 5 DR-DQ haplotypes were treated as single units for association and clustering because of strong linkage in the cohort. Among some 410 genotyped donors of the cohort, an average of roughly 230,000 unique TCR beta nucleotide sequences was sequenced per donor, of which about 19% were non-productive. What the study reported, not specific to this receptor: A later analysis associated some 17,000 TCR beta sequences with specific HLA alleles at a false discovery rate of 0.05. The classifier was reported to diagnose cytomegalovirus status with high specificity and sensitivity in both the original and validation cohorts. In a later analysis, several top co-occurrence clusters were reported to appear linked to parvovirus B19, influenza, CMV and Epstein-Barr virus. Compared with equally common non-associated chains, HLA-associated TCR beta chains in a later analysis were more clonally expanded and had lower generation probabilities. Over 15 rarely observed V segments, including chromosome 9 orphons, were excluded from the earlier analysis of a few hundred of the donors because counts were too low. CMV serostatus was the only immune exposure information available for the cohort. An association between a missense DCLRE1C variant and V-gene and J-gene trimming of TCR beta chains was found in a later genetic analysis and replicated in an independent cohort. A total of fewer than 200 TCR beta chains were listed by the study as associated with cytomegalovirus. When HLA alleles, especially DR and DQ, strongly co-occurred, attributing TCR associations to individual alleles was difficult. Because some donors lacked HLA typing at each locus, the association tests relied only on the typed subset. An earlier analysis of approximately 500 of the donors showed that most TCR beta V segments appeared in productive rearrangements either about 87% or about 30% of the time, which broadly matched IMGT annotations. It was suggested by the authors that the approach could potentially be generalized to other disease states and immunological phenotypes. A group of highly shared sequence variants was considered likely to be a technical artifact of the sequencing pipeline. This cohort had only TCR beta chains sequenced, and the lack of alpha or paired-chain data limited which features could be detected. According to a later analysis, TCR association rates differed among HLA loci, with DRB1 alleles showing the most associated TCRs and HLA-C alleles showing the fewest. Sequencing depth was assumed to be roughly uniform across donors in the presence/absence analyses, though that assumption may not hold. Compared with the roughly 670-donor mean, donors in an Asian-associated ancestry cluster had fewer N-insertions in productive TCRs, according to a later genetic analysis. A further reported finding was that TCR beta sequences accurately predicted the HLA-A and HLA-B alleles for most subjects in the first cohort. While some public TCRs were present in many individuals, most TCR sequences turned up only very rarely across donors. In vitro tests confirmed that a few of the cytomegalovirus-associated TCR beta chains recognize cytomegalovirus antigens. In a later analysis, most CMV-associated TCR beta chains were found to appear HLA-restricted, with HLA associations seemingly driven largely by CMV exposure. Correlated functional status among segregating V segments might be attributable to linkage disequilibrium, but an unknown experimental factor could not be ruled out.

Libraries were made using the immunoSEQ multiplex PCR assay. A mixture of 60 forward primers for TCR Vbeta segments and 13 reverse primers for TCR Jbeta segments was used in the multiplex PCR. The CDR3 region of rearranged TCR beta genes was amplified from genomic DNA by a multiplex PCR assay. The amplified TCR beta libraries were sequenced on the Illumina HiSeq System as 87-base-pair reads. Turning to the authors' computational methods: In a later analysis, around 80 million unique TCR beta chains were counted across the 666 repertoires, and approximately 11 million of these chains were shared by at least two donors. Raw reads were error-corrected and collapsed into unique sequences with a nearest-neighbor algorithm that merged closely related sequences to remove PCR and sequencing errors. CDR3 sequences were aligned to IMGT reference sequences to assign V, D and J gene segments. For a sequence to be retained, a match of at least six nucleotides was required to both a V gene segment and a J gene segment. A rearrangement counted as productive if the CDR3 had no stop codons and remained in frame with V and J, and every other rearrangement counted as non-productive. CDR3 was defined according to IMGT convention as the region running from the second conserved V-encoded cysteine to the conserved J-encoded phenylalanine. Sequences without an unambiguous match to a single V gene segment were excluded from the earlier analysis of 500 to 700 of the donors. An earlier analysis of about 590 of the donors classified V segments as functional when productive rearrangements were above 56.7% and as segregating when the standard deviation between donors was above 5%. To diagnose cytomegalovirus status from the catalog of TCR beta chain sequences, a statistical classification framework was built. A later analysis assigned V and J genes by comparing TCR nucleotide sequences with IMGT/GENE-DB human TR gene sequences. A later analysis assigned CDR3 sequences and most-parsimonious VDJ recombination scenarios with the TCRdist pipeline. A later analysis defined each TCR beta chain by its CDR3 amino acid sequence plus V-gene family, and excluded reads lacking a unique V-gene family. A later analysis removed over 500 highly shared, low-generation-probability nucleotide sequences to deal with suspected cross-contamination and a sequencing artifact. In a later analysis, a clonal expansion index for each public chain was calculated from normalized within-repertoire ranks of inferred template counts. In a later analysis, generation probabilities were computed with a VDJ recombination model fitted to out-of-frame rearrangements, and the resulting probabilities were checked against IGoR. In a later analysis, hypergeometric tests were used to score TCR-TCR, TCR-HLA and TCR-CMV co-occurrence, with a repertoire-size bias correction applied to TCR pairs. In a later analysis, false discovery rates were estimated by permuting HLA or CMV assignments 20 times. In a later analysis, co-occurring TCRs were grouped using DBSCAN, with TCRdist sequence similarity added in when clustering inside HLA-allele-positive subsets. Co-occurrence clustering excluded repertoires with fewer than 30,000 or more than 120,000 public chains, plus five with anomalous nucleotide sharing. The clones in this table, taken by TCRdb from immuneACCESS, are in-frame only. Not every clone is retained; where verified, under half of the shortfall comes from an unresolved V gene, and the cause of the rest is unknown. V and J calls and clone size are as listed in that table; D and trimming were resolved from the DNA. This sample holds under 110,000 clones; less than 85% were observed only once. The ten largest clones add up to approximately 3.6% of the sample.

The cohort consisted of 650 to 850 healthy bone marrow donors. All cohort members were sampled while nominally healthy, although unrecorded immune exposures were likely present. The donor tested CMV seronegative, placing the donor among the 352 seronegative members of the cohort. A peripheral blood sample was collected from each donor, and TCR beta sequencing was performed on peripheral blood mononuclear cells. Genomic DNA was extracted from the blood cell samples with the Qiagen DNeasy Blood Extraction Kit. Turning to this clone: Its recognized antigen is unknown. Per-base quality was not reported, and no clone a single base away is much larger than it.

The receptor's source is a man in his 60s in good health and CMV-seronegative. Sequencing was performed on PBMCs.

The nucleotide sequence is TGCGCCAGCAGCCCTGCTAGGGGGCAAGAGACCCAGTACTTC. It codes for CASSPARGQETQYF. The rearranged chain carries TRBV4-1 and TRBJ2-5, with TRBD1 as a weak D call on 6 bases. Taken from cysteine to phenylalanine, the CDR3 has 14 residues. Just CDR3 DNA is preserved here, 42 bases in frame from base 1. V is shortened by 4 bases, J by 2 bases, and the region joining them spans 11 bases. CDR1 and CDR2 were assigned from the germline V gene as MGHRA and YSYEKL.